This T cell receptor (beta chain) comes out of a study of post-analysis software for immune sequencing data. This clonotype was seen more than once but under ten times. The junction shows a germline mismatch at one end, possibly a read error. Researchers reported that TCR beta cDNA libraries carried unique molecular identifiers. TCRdb re-called the PCR reads with MiXCR, one entry per CDR3 protein. This sample has 650,000 to 900,000 distinct CDR3 sequences, with more than 45% found just once. Sequenced: blood. The clonotype originates from a girl between 10 and 17 years old with multiple sclerosis.

The CDR3 nucleotides read TGCAGCGCTGAACGACAGGGGGGACACGAGCAGTACTTC. It yields the protein CSAERQGGHEQYF. The gene calls are TRBV29-1 and TRBJ2-5, with TRBD1 matching 9 bases. The DNA end lines up better with TRBJ2-7; the J call may be wrong. Germline V CDR1 and CDR2: SQVTM, ANQGSEA. The CDR3 length is 13 residues.